Below, 27 T cell receptor beta chains from the same sample are listed, as sequenced in a study of cytomegalovirus exposure and HLA in healthy donors. Sequencing was performed with immunoSEQ multiplex PCR; in TCRdb, only in-frame clones are kept and a portion is missing. The profile shows under 150,000 clones, around 86% of them singletons. Sequences were obtained from PBMCs. These receptors originate from a man aged 18 to 29 in good health and CMV-seropositive.

This chain links TRBV6-1 with TRBJ1-1; 7 nucleotides agree with TRBD1. The CDR3 covers 14 residues. Losses at the gene ends were 8 bases for V and 2 bases for J; bases not matched to a gene: 8. The V gene's germline CDR1 is MNHNS and CDR2 SASEGT. CDR3 sequence (DNA): TGTGCCAGCCACCTTGGAGGGGGCAACACTGAAGCTTTCTTT. Residues: CASHLGGGNTEAFF.

The rearrangement links TRBV11-2 to TRBJ1-1, with 7 bases identical to TRBD1. J was trimmed by 1 base and V by 5 bases; bases with no gene match: 4. Germline values: CDR1 SGHAT, CDR2 FQNNGV. The CDR3 totals 14 residues. Written as DNA, the CDR3 is TGTGCCAGCAGCCTGGGACAGAAGAACACTGAAGCTTTCTTT. Translating it yields CASSLGQKNTEAFF. The full variable domain, in which reference TRBV11-2 and TRBJ1-1 provide the parts outside the CDR3, is EAGVAQSPRYKIIEKRQSVAFWCNPISGHATLYWYQQILGQGPKLLIQFQNNGVVDDSQLPKDRFSAERLKGVDSTLKIQPAKLEDSAVYLCASSLGQKNTEAFFGQGTRLTVV.

V is TRBV7-9 and J is TRBJ2-5, with 7 bases that match TRBD1. The germline CDR1 and CDR2 sequences are SEHNR and FQNEAQ (reference sequence). The CDR3 is 15 amino acids. After removal of 4 bases from V and 3 bases from J, the junction contained 8 bases not matched to a gene. In DNA form, the CDR3 reads TGTGCCAGCAGCTCTCCGGGTCAGGGGGAAGAGACCCAGTACTTC. Amino acid sequence: CASSSPGQGEETQYF. Full variable domain (missing parts from reference TRBV7-9 and TRBJ2-5): DTGVSQNPRHKITKRGQNVTFRCDPISEHNRLYWYRQTLGQGPEFLTYFQNEAQLEKSRLLSDRFSAERPKGSFSTLEIQRTEQGDSAMYLCASSSPGQGEETQYFGPGTRLLVL.

This chain joins TRBV30 and TRBJ2-3; no clear D. Per the germline V gene, CDR1 is GTSNPN and CDR2 is SVGIG (reference sequence). The CDR3 contains 13 residues. Trimming took off 6 bases at V and 4 bases at J, with 14 bases between the two ends. The CDR3, as DNA: TGTGCCTGCCAGAGGAGAGGCGCAGATACGCAGTATTTT. This translates into CACQRRGADTQYF.

The count of this clone is one. The genes are TRBV5-1 and TRBJ2-5, with 9 bases aligning to TRBD1. The CDR3 spans 14 residues. V gave up 3 bases and J gave up 7 bases; unmatched junction bases: 7. CDR1 is SGHRS, CDR2 YFSETQ, per germline. The CDR3 sequence is CASSSQGAGGTQYF. The CDR3 coding sequence is TGCGCCAGCAGCTCACAGGGGGCCGGCGGGACCCAGTACTTC.

Notes on this clone: This is likely a read error, given that the CDR3 carries no conserved phenylalanine or tryptophan at its end. Because the CDR3's place on the DNA is in doubt, the DNA is left out and the CDR3 is given as listed by TCRdb. J is TRBJ2-7 and V is TRBV5-8; the D call TRBD1 from the table was never checked on the DNA. The CDR3 totals 12 residues, both ends included. Germline CDR1 SGHTS, CDR2 YDEGEE. The CDR3 spells CASSVNPTGPII.

This clone was detected only once. The rearrangement uses TRBV7-3 and TRBJ2-2; D is possibly TRBD2 (5 bases). The V gene lost 1 base and the J gene lost 0 bases, with 6 bases spanning the gap. This CDR3 contains 15 residues. Germline values: CDR1 SGHTA, CDR2 FQGTGA. The CDR3 DNA follows: TGTGCCAGCAGCTTAAGAGCGGCGAACACCGGGGAGCTGTTTTTT. Translated, it gives CASSLRAANTGELFF.

This rearrangement joins TRBV15 to TRBJ2-7, with TRBD2 as a possible D gene (6 bases). Germline lookup yields CDR1 LNHNV and CDR2 YYDKDF (reference sequence). The CDR3 runs 16 residues. Trimming removed 0 bases at V and 2 bases at J, with 14 bases between. CDR3 DNA sequence: TGTGCCACCAGCAGAGATCTACACGGCGGGACCTACGAGCAGTACTTC. Translating it yields CATSRDLHGGTYEQYF. Combining the CDR3 with reference TRBV15 and TRBJ2-7 gives the whole variable domain DAMVIQNPRYQVTQFGKPVTLSCSQTLNHNVMYWYQQKSSQAPKLLFHYYDKDFNNEADTPDNFQSRRPNTSFCFLDIRSPGLGDTAMYLCATSRDLHGGTYEQYFGPGTRLTVT.

The V and J genes are TRBV27 and TRBJ2-7, with 7 bases fitting TRBD1. The CDR3 extends over 17 amino acids. J lost 0 bases, V lost 6 bases, and 14 bases had no gene match. Germline CDR1 MNHEY, CDR2 SMNVEV (reference sequence). This CDR3 reads CASRPQLTGAYSYEQYF. The CDR3 bases are TGTGCCAGCAGGCCGCAACTTACAGGGGCCTACTCCTACGAGCAGTACTTC.

The chain employs TRBV5-4 and TRBJ2-2; possibly TRBD2 for D (6 bases). CDR1 and CDR2 (germline): SGHNT, YYREEE (reference sequence). This CDR3 has 16 amino acids. Trimming left V 4 bases short and J 3 bases short, with 16 bases between. The CDR3 nucleotides read TGTGCCAGCAGCCCGAGGGAGCGGGTCCACACCGGGGAGCTGTTTTTT. Protein sequence: CASSPRERVHTGELFF. Full variable domain (outside the CDR3, taken from reference TRBV5-4 and TRBJ2-2): ETGVTQSPTHLIKTRGQQVTLRCSSQSGHNTVSWYQQALGQGPQFIFQYYREEENGRGNFPPRFSGLQFPNYSSELNVNALELDDSALYLCASSPRERVHTGELFFGEGSRLTVL.

Note on this clone: In the same sample, other DNA sequences code for this CDR3. The rearrangement uses TRBV20-1 and TRBJ1-2; 7 nucleotides line up with TRBD1. Germline V gene sequence: CDR1 DFQATT, CDR2 SNEGSKA (reference sequence). The CDR3 sequence is 11 residues long. The J segment lost 4 bases and the V segment lost 5 bases, leaving 1 base of the junction unmatched. The CDR3 coding sequence is TGCAGTGCTCGGGACAGCTATGGCTACACCTTC. This encodes CSARDSYGYTF.

The CDR3 spells CASSIGHATYEQYF. CDR3 DNA sequence: TGTGCCAGTAGTATAGGGCACGCCACCTACGAGCAGTACTTC. The chain is built from TRBV19 and TRBJ2-7; D is uncertain. The ends were cut back, 1 base at V and 2 bases at J, with 9 bases in the middle. The CDR3 has 14 residues. Germline V gene data show CDR1 as LNHDA and CDR2 as SQIVND (reference sequence).

The chain employs TRBV6-5 and TRBJ2-1; TRBD2 matches at 11 bases. Germline CDR1 MNHEY, CDR2 SVGAGI. The ends lost 0 bases at V and 8 bases at J; junction bases unmatched: 6. There are 16 residues in the CDR3. CDR3 in amino acids: CASSYSRTSGSYEQFF. The CDR3, as DNA: TGTGCCAGCAGTTACTCGCGTACTAGCGGGAGCTATGAGCAGTTCTTC.

The chain joins TRBV6-1 to TRBJ1-2; weak D call: TRBD1 (6 bases). The CDR3 is 14 amino acids. V lost 7 bases, J lost 4 bases, and 16 bases lay in between. CDR1 is MNHNS and CDR2 is SASEGT in the germline V gene. CDR3: CASIATGTPYGYTF. The DNA for the CDR3 is TGTGCCAGCATAGCTACCGGGACACCCTATGGCTACACCTTC.

The gene calls are TRBV5-4 and TRBJ2-7, with 11 bases that match TRBD1. The CDR3 has 14 amino acids. Germline V gene data show CDR1 as SGHNT and CDR2 as YYREEE (reference sequence). J gave up 6 bases and V 2 bases, and 4 bases lay outside the gene matches. The CDR3 is CASSFSGTGGEQYF. The CDR3, as DNA: TGTGCCAGCAGCTTCTCCGGGACAGGGGGCGAGCAGTACTTC. Variable domain in full (rest from reference TRBV5-4 and TRBJ2-7): ETGVTQSPTHLIKTRGQQVTLRCSSQSGHNTVSWYQQALGQGPQFIFQYYREEENGRGNFPPRFSGLQFPNYSSELNVNALELDDSALYLCASSFSGTGGEQYFGPGTRLTVT.

V gene TRBV6-1 combines with J gene TRBJ2-7; D possibly corresponds to TRBD2 (6 bases). Germline V lookup: CDR1 MNHNS, CDR2 SASEGT. V was shortened by 4 bases and J by 1 base, with 8 bases between the two germline ends. The CDR3 extends over 13 amino acids. The DNA for the CDR3 is TGTGCCAGCAGTGCCGGACTATCCTACGAGCAGTACTTC. Protein product: CASSAGLSYEQYF.

CDR3 sequence: CASGGEGTGELFF. CDR3 DNA: TGCGCCAGCGGGGGGGAGGGAACCGGGGAGCTGTTTTTT. This chain links TRBV10-2 with TRBJ2-2, with 7 bases aligning to TRBD2. This CDR3 region has 13 residues. Per the germline V gene, CDR1 is WSHSY and CDR2 is SAAADI. V trimming: 8 bases; J trimming: 5 bases; junction bases outside the gene matches: 5.

This chain joins TRBV6-5 and TRBJ1-6; 8 bases are a match to TRBD1. The CDR3 extends over 14 amino acids. Germline V CDR1 and CDR2: MNHEY, SVGAGI. Trimming at V came to 6 bases and at J to 8 bases, leaving 6 bases not matched to a gene. The CDR3 DNA follows: TGTGCCAGCAGCCCCGGGGACAGGCATTCACCCCTCCACTTT. Translating gives CASSPGDRHSPLHF.

This chain links TRBV27 with TRBJ2-7; possible D gene TRBD1, 6 bases. Trimming removed 6 bases from V and 0 bases from J, with 12 bases in between. Germline CDR1 and CDR2: MNHEY and SMNVEV (reference sequence). The CDR3 loop spans 14 amino acids. The CDR3, as DNA: TGTGCCAGCAGATCCAGGGGATCCTCCTACGAGCAGTACTTC. Protein sequence: CASRSRGSSYEQYF.

The chain joins TRBV28 to TRBJ2-1, with TRBD1 identical over 11 bases. The CDR3 is 17 amino acids. The V gene end was trimmed by 6 bases and the J gene end by 2 bases; junction bases not matched to a gene: 9. Germline V CDR1 and CDR2: MDHEN, SYDVKM. The CDR3 DNA sequence: TGTGCCAGCAGGTCCTCCGGGACAGGGGGGACCTACAATGAGCAGTTCTTC. Residues: CASRSSGTGGTYNEQFF. Together with reference TRBV28 and TRBJ2-1, the CDR3 gives the full variable domain: DVKVTQSSRYLVKRTGEKVFLECVQDMDHENMFWYRQDPGLGLRLIYFSYDVKMKEKGDIPEGYSVSREKKERFSLILESASTNQTSMYLCASRSSGTGGTYNEQFFGPGTRLTVL.

This clone was seen a few times. The chain recombines TRBV9 with TRBJ1-5, with D possibly matching TRBD1 (6 bases). V lost 2 bases and J 3 bases, leaving 9 bases between the germline ends. From germline, CDR1 is SGDLS and CDR2 YYNGEE. The CDR3 runs 14 residues. This chain's CDR3 is CASSVGAVNQPQHF. In DNA, the CDR3 is TGTGCCAGCAGCGTGGGGGCAGTCAATCAGCCCCAGCATTTT.

This chain links TRBV6-1 with TRBJ2-1; perhaps TRBD2 as D (5 bases). The CDR3 totals 14 residues. Trimming shortened V by 8 bases and J by 4 bases, and 15 bases separated the two germline ends. The germline gives CDR1 MNHNS, CDR2 SASEGT. CDR3: CASFPEGTYNEQFF. The CDR3, as DNA: TGTGCCAGCTTCCCCGAGGGCACTTACAATGAGCAGTTCTTC.

The V and J genes are TRBV4-1 and TRBJ2-5; possibly TRBD2 for D (5 bases). CDR1 and CDR2 from the germline V gene are MGHRA and YSYEKL. There are 16 residues in the CDR3. V dropped 2 bases and J dropped 2 bases, with 15 bases sitting between them. CDR3: CASSQSPVRGQETQYF. CDR3 in DNA: TGCGCCAGCAGCCAATCCCCAGTTAGAGGGCAAGAGACCCAGTACTTC.

The chain employs TRBV10-2 and TRBJ1-6; the match to TRBD1 covers 7 bases. CDR1 WSHSY and CDR2 SAAADI come from the germline V gene. CDR3 size: 13 residues. The trim removed 7 bases at V and 9 bases at J, leaving 6 bases unmatched. The CDR3 bases are TGCGCCAGCAAGACAGGGACAACTTCACCCCTCCACTTT. This encodes CASKTGTTSPLHF.

This chain links TRBV10-1 with TRBJ1-1, with a weak D call TRBD1 (6 bases). The CDR3 is made up of 13 amino acids. V lost 6 bases, J lost 5 bases, and 13 bases lay in between. CDR1 and CDR2 (germline): WNHNN, SYGVQD (reference sequence). Here the CDR3 reads CASRDLQGTEAFF. DNA for the CDR3: TGCGCCAGCAGAGATCTCCAGGGGACTGAAGCTTTCTTT.

This clone was found once. CDR3 amino acids: CASSGDRASTDTQYF. For the CDR3, the DNA is TGTGCCAGCAGCGGTGACAGGGCGAGCACAGATACGCAGTATTTT. The chain recombines TRBV11-3 with TRBJ2-3, with 7 positions matching TRBD1. Germline CDR1 reads SGHNT; CDR2 reads YENEEA. The CDR3 extends over 15 amino acids. J was trimmed by 0 bases and V by 5 bases; bases with no gene match: 5.

The J gene is TRBJ1-2, the V gene TRBV6-5, with unresolved D. The V gene lost 0 bases and the J gene lost 2 bases, with 7 bases spanning the gap. Germline CDR1 MNHEY, CDR2 SVGAGI. The CDR3 runs to 14 residues. CDR3 protein: CASSYSSRNYGYTF. The DNA of the CDR3 is TGTGCCAGCAGTTACTCTTCGAGAAACTATGGCTACACCTTC.